A selection of T cell receptor beta chains follows, all from one sample in a study of blood T cell repertoires in COVID-19. Clones were read by immunoSEQ multiplex PCR, and TCRdb kept only the in-frame ones, dropping some. The sample has about 58,000 clones, 65% to 85% seen once. The sample comprised peripheral blood. The receptors were gathered from a man at least 80 years old with COVID-19, enrolled during active disease. CDR3s include the opening cysteine and the closing phenylalanine or tryptophan.

CDR3 protein: CASSLDRHTEAFF
J gene: TRBJ1-1
V gene: TRBV5-4

CDR3 protein: CASSPGQAVRQPQHF
J gene: TRBJ1-5
V gene: TRBV19

CDR3 protein: CASSSRQGAGIHIYF
J gene: TRBJ1-3
V gene: TRBV11-2

CDR3 protein: CASSYGKNIQYF
J gene: TRBJ2-4
V gene: TRBV7-2

CDR3 protein: CASSYATGGGTEAFF
J gene: TRBJ1-1
V gene: TRBV6-6

CDR3 protein: CASSQGSADRGGEKLFF
J gene: TRBJ1-4
V gene: TRBV4-1

CDR3 protein: CASAGQTGDYGYTF
J gene: TRBJ1-2
V gene: TRBV19

CDR3 protein: CASSQVGGQGAHGYTF
J gene: TRBJ1-2
V gene: TRBV4-2

CDR3 protein: CASSVGGRQGGLETQYF
J gene: TRBJ2-5
V gene: TRBV9

CDR3 protein: CATSESGKQFF
J gene: TRBJ2-1
V gene: TRBV24-1

CDR3 protein: CASSRPTESYEQYF
J gene: TRBJ2-7
V gene: TRBV27

CDR3 protein: CASSLQLHQPQHF
J gene: TRBJ1-5
V gene: TRBV28

CDR3 protein: CASSDYPTQYYGYTF
J gene: TRBJ1-2
V gene: TRBV27

CDR3 protein: CASSLQENTEAFF
J gene: TRBJ1-1
V gene: TRBV12-3/TRBV12-4

CDR3 protein: CASSRTGNTEAFF
J gene: TRBJ1-1
V gene: TRBV6-2/TRBV6-3

CDR3 protein: CAWTRGQGVDGYTF
J gene: TRBJ1-2
V gene: TRBV30

CDR3 protein: CAWRDPGQEPNHGTDTQYF
J gene: TRBJ2-3
V gene: TRBV30

CDR3 protein: CASSQDPRTSGRRNEQFF
J gene: TRBJ2-1
V gene: TRBV4-1

CDR3 protein: CASSSRGSSYNSPLHF
J gene: TRBJ1-6
V gene: TRBV27

CDR3 protein: CASSQGDRGDTQYF
J gene: TRBJ2-3
V gene: TRBV3-1/TRBV3-2

CDR3 protein: CAWETGDTQYF
J gene: TRBJ2-3
V gene: TRBV30

CDR3 protein: CASSPNRGLPNTGELFF
J gene: TRBJ2-2
V gene: TRBV18

CDR3 protein: CASSLEGRNNEQFF
J gene: TRBJ2-1
V gene: TRBV7-9

CDR3 protein: CASSKAGTSGGTYEQYF
J gene: TRBJ2-7
V gene: TRBV19

CDR3 protein: CASSPRGTGGFGQYF
J gene: TRBJ2-7
V gene: TRBV11-1

CDR3 protein: CAWSPLDTEAFF
J gene: TRBJ1-1
V gene: TRBV30

CDR3 protein: CASSLAPRGDGSPLHF
J gene: TRBJ1-6
V gene: TRBV5-1

CDR3 protein: CASSDSGGEYNEQFF
J gene: TRBJ2-1
V gene: TRBV5-1

CDR3 protein: CASSPHSPGLAVGEQFF
J gene: TRBJ2-1
V gene: TRBV3-1/TRBV3-2

CDR3 protein: CASSLERGGHEQFF
J gene: TRBJ2-1
V gene: TRBV11-3

CDR3 protein: CASSYSRGVDTQYF
J gene: TRBJ2-3
V gene: TRBV6-2/TRBV6-3

CDR3 protein: CASSLGGEETQYF
J gene: TRBJ2-5
V gene: TRBV5-1

CDR3 protein: CASSIPSGGLYTQYF
J gene: TRBJ2-3
V gene: TRBV19

CDR3 protein: CASSYLQGALNTEAFF
J gene: TRBJ1-1
V gene: TRBV6-2/TRBV6-3

CDR3 protein: CASSGAGYGYTF
J gene: TRBJ1-2
V gene: TRBV6-2/TRBV6-3

CDR3 protein: CAWSATGDYRNQPQHF
J gene: TRBJ1-5
V gene: TRBV30

CDR3 protein: CASSLAGRGNTEAFF
J gene: TRBJ1-1
V gene: TRBV7-9

CDR3 protein: CASRDRDRDLTGELFF
J gene: TRBJ2-2
V gene: TRBV19

CDR3 protein: CASSSQGNGYTF
J gene: TRBJ1-2
V gene: TRBV9

CDR3 protein: CASNPGTGDYNEQFF
J gene: TRBJ2-1
V gene: TRBV23-1

CDR3 protein: CASSQPHGGAKNTEAFF
J gene: TRBJ1-1
V gene: TRBV3-1/TRBV3-2

CDR3 protein: CASSQFGSTGELFF
J gene: TRBJ2-2
V gene: TRBV4-3

CDR3 protein: CASSPGQGMKPQHF
J gene: TRBJ1-5
V gene: TRBV19

CDR3 protein: CASSQTGSYGYTF
J gene: TRBJ1-2
V gene: TRBV7-2

CDR3 protein: CASRGHGGVTDTQYF
J gene: TRBJ2-3
V gene: TRBV27

CDR3 protein: CAIRGGPNSPLHF
J gene: TRBJ1-6
V gene: TRBV10-3

CDR3 protein: CASRTSGTSYNEQFF
J gene: TRBJ2-1
V gene: TRBV9

CDR3 protein: CASSPGQHNSPLHF
J gene: TRBJ1-6
V gene: TRBV7-2

CDR3 protein: CASSLVGASGEETQYF
J gene: TRBJ2-5
V gene: TRBV7-2

CDR3 protein: CASSLPPGQGTDGYTF
J gene: TRBJ1-2
V gene: TRBV28

CDR3 protein: CASSQGYYNEQFF
J gene: TRBJ2-1
V gene: TRBV4-3

CDR3 protein: CASSTGGAGTQHF
J gene: TRBJ1-5
V gene: TRBV19

CDR3 protein: CASSLDRAGGMAEAFF
J gene: TRBJ1-1
V gene: TRBV11-2

CDR3 protein: CASSFSGGGSGNTIYF
J gene: TRBJ1-3
V gene: TRBV7-8

CDR3 protein: CASSLALGLSFMEKLFF
J gene: TRBJ1-4
V gene: TRBV7-8